This TCR beta chain is from a study of identical twins (dated by TCRdb to 2015 to 2016). For the study in its entirety: TCR alpha and beta repertoires from monozygotic twins, unrelated adults of various ages and cord blood were deep-sequenced to test whether fetal clonotypes persist. Replicate twin experiments were performed at different times using different library preparation protocols to rule out contamination.

Library preparation used 5' RACE. Reads for this sample came from an Illumina HiSeq 2000. Template switching introduced a universal primer binding site; the final cDNA contained a unique molecular identifier, enabling accurate counting of TCR cDNA molecules. First-strand cDNA for TCR alpha and beta chains was synthesized from specific primers in the conserved constant-segment region. Each cDNA library was double barcoded, with a SMART-Mk sample barcode plus Illumina barcodes, to control for contamination. TruSeq adapter sequences and Illumina sample barcodes were added in two successive PCR steps. The Illumina HiSeq platform was used with custom primers to sequence TCR alpha and beta cDNA libraries. The paper's data handling went like this. Unique molecular identifiers were extracted from raw reads with MiGEC, and CDR3 positions were determined with MiXCR. For each individual, recombination models were inferred using an EM algorithm with the repgenHMM and IGoR tools. The analysis of shared clonotypes was done with the tcR package in R, with sharing normalized by the product of cloneset sizes. To study raw recombination without the effects of thymic and clonal selection, out-of-frame nonproductive sequences were analyzed. TCRdb trimmed public reads at Q25 via fastp, called clones via MiXCR and kept in-frame beta chains. Each record represents a unique CDR3 protein, reported with the most common genes and DNA among its rows. TCRdb's processing, not the study's, gives the V and J calls here. The sample records hundreds of thousands of distinct CDR3 sequences, 15% to 20% of which are singletons. Of the sample, 10% to 15% is held by the ten largest clones.

The paper as a whole reports these results and caveats: Compared with coincidental sharing between unrelated individuals, out-of-frame TCR alpha sequences shared between twins showed an excess of sequences with low generation probability. Invariant T cells such as MAIT and iNKT could partly confound zero-insertion analyses, although diverse VJ usage argued against such confounding for most clonotypes. Abundant cord blood beta clonotypes had fewer insertions, young adult naive repertoires showed a similar but weaker trend, and memory repertoires showed no such trend. In beta out-of-frame sequences, excess twin sharing was weaker, because having fewer shared sequences lowered the signal-to-noise ratio. In monozygotic twins, recombination models systematically underestimated out-of-frame TCR alpha sharing, but the models matched the sharing seen between unrelated individuals. Because the same donors could not be followed over many years, the conclusions depended on cross-sectional statistical analysis.

Worth noting for this clonotype: This clone's antigen is unknown. Per-nucleotide qualities are absent, and no much larger clonotype sits a single base away.

From a lookup of the germline V gene (reference sequence), CDR1 and CDR2 are LNHNV and YYDKDF. The germline V and J ends show losses of 3 bases and 9 bases respectively, and no gene match explains 24 bases of the junction. The CDR3 starts with the cysteine, ends with the phenylalanine, and has 20 residues. The entry retains the CDR3 DNA only, 60 bases that are in frame from base 1. Only healthy Caucasian donors were included. Three pairs of female monozygotic twins, all aged roughly 18 to 29 years, were included in the twin cohort. Peripheral blood mononuclear cells were used as the source from which RNA for TCR libraries was isolated. These records were also assigned to another study, of T cells expressing NK-cell markers. The second study's authors report: In sorted CD3+CD56+NKG2C+, CD3+CD56+NKG2C- and CD3+CD56-NKG2C+ T-cell subsets from eight donors, TCR beta-chain repertoires were profiled. Seven of the eight sequenced donors were HCMV-seropositive and one was HCMV-seronegative. In several experiments an anti-gammadeltaTCR antibody was added to restrict sorting to alphabetaTCR-expressing T cells. In over 5 donors, the dominant CD3+CD56+NKG2C+ clonotypes were among the top 10 CD8+ clonotypes and accounted for about 1.0-8% of CD8+ T cells. Those dominant clonotypes were again the most abundant among CD3+CD56-NKG2C+ cells in a handful of donors, at about 25-65%. Whether the expanded NKG2C-expressing T cell clones were specific for HCMV antigens remained unclear. Randomly selected healthy volunteers, three men and five women, were used as the eight sequenced donors. HCMV serostatus was determined by detecting HCMV-specific IgG in serum with a commercial ELISA kit. For about six donors, bulk peripheral blood T-cell repertoires were additionally sequenced from unsorted PBMC. MIGEC was used to demultiplex reads and group the reads by UMI, and MiTCR was used to assemble and quantify clonotypes. To exclude erroneous sequences, only TCR cDNA sequences supported by at least two reads were retained. The tcR package was used for downstream repertoire analysis, and clonotypes were matched between fractions using CDR3 nucleotide sequence together with V segment. VDJmatch was used to annotate antigen specificity against VDJdb, with one amino acid substitution in CDR3 permitted.

This TCR was sampled from a woman under 30 in good health. Sequencing was performed on PBMCs. The sequence is built from TRBV15 and TRBJ2-3, with 10 middle bases fitting TRBD2. CDR3 loop: CATSSPNLAGGETNEYTQYF. At the DNA level, the sequence is TGTGCCACCAGCAGCCCTAACTTAGCGGGAGGAGAGACTAACGAATACACGCAGTATTTT.